The present T cell receptor beta chain was sequenced within a study of radiotherapy plus CTLA-4 blockade in lung cancer. Study-level information: There were objective responses in 18% of patients, and around 30% had disease control.

The V end lost 4 bases, the J end lost 6 bases, and 23 bases lay between the germline ends. This CDR3 has 16 amino acids. Germline V gene sequence: CDR1 SGDLS, CDR2 YYNGEE. This clone appeared a single time. Its antigen remains unidentified. Only in-frame clones appear in the TCRdb table, and some are missing; sequencing was by immunoSEQ multiplex PCR. The sample yields about 45,000 clones, about 63% seen once. Broader study findings: Increased serum interferon-beta after radiation also reportedly predicted response strongly. Blood saw expansion of tumor-derived TCR clones after radiotherapy plus ipilimumab.

The study gave focal radiation plus ipilimumab CTLA-4 blockade to patients with chemo-refractory metastatic non-small-cell lung cancer. This sequence originates from a human donor with non-small cell lung cancer who had a partial response to radiotherapy plus ipilimumab. The chain couples TRBV9 to TRBJ2-7, with D possibly TRBD2 on 5 matching bases. Material: peripheral blood, obtained from a patient treated with radiotherapy plus ipilimumab. In nucleotides, the CDR3 is TGTGCCAGCAGCCCAACCCCGGGGTGGGAAAGAAGCGAGCAGTACTTC. Translation: CASSPTPGWERSEQYF.